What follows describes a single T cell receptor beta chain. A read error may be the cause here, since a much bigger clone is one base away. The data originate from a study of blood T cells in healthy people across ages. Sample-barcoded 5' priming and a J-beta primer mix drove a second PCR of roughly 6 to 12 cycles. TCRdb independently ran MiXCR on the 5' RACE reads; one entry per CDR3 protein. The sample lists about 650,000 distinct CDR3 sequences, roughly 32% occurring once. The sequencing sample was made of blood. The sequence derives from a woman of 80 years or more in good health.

The CDR3 DNA reads as TGTGCCAGCAGCCAAGAAGGCCGGAACTATGGCCACACCTTC. Amino acids: CASSQEGRNYGHTF. This sequence joins TRBV3-1 and TRBJ1-2; D ambiguous. This CDR3 contains 14 residues. Germline CDR1 LGHDT, CDR2 YNNKEL (reference sequence).